Each of the 10 T cell receptor beta chains below was sequenced from the same sample in a study of T-cell memory formation after mild COVID-19. TCRdb reanalysed the 5' RACE reads using MiXCR and keeps one entry per CDR3 protein. The sample carries approximately 490,000 distinct CDR3 sequences, around 21% recorded once. The sequencing input was PBMCs or a T cell subset sorted from them (not recorded which). These receptors originate from an adult woman who had mild COVID-19 (a few samples of this study predate the infection). Cell type and time point are not known.

This chain's CDR3 is CASSQEGSPDTQYF. In nucleotides, the CDR3 is TGTGCCAGCAGCCAAGAGGGTAGCCCAGATACGCAGTATTTT. The chain carries TRBV4-2 and TRBJ2-3; D gene unclear. This CDR3 contains 14 residues. Germline CDR1 and CDR2: LGHNA and YNFKEQ. The V end lost 0 bases, the J end lost 4 bases, and 8 bases lay between the germline ends.

This chain uses TRBV6-5 with TRBJ2-7; D remains unclear. The CDR3 is made up of 14 amino acids. In germline, CDR1 is MNHEY, CDR2 SVGAGI. V lost 5 bases, J lost 0 bases, and 11 bases lay in between. CDR3 amino acids: CASSRAFSSYEQYF. CDR3 nucleotide sequence: TGTGCCAGCAGTCGGGCGTTCAGCTCCTACGAGCAGTACTTC.

This clonotype was observed a handful of times. The genes are TRBV7-8 and TRBJ1-6; 7 bases match TRBD1. The CDR3 contains 16 residues. The junction had 12 bases not matched to a gene; V was cut back by 5 bases and J by 8 bases. Germline CDR1 reads SGHVS; CDR2 reads FQNEAQ. The chain's CDR3 is CASSPEGAPGDSPLHF. The DNA for the CDR3 is TGTGCCAGCAGCCCGGAGGGGGCACCGGGGGATTCACCCCTCCACTTT.

The J gene is TRBJ2-7, the V gene TRBV6-5, with 13 bases lining up with TRBD2. J lost 5 bases, V lost 0 bases, and 4 bases had no gene match. The CDR3 runs to 16 residues. Looked up from germline, CDR1 is MNHEY and CDR2 is SVGAGI. This chain's CDR3 is CASSYSGTSGIHEQYF. The CDR3 DNA is TGTGCCAGCAGTTACTCCGGGACTAGCGGGATCCACGAGCAGTACTTC.

This sequence joins TRBV5-4 and TRBJ2-1, with D tentatively TRBD2 (5 bases). The length of the CDR3 is 19 residues. V was cut by 0 bases and J by 3 bases, with 22 bases left in between. Germline-derived CDR1 and CDR2 are SGHNT and YYREEE (reference sequence). The CDR3 DNA is TGTGCCAGCAGCTTGGGGGGAACTACGTGGACGGCGGGCTACAATGAGCAGTTCTTC. As protein: CASSLGGTTWTAGYNEQFF.

The chain carries TRBV7-9 and TRBJ2-2; TRBD1 might be the D (5 bases). This CDR3 comprises 15 residues. V dropped 5 bases and J dropped 0 bases, with 10 bases sitting between them. The V gene's germline CDR1 is SEHNR and CDR2 FQNEAQ (reference sequence). The CDR3 nucleotides are TGTGCCAGCAGCCGACAGAGATCGAACACCGGGGAGCTGTTTTTT. It translates to CASSRQRSNTGELFF. Looking up the rest from reference TRBV7-9 and TRBJ2-2 gives the full variable domain: DTGVSQNPRHKITKRGQNVTFRCDPISEHNRLYWYRQTLGQGPEFLTYFQNEAQLEKSRLLSDRFSAERPKGSFSTLEIQRTEQGDSAMYLCASSRQRSNTGELFFGEGSRLTVL.

In this sample, this clonotype turned up a few times. The genes are TRBV12-3 or TRBV12-4 and TRBJ1-3, with D unresolved. Trimming left V 6 bases short and J 4 bases short, with 7 bases between. The CDR3 length is 12 residues. CDR3 amino acids: CASRGSGNTIYF. In DNA form, the CDR3 reads TGTGCCAGCAGGGGGTCCGGAAACACCATATATTTT.

This clonotype was observed a handful of times. This sequence joins TRBV27 and TRBJ2-3; D gene uncertain. The germline V gene encodes CDR1 MNHEY and CDR2 SMNVEV (reference sequence). V lost 5 bases and J 0 bases, leaving 6 bases between the germline ends. The CDR3 is 13 amino acids. The CDR3 DNA follows: TGTGCCAGCAGTGATAGGAGCACAGATACGCAGTATTTT. This translates into CASSDRSTDTQYF.

This clonotype was observed a handful of times. This chain joins TRBV20-1 and TRBJ2-7; a possible D gene is TRBD2 (6 bases). CDR1 is DFQATT, CDR2 SNEGSKA, per germline (reference sequence). The germline V and J ends were trimmed by 3 bases and 2 bases, with 17 bases remaining between them. The CDR3 loop spans 15 amino acids. CDR3 loop: CSASDSGLVAYEQYF. DNA of the CDR3: TGCAGTGCTAGTGATTCGGGACTCGTTGCCTACGAGCAGTACTTC.

This clonotype appeared a few times. The chain uses TRBV5-1 and TRBJ2-2, with D possibly being TRBD1 (6 bases). V was clipped by 3 bases and J by 4 bases, with 13 bases between them. This CDR3 is 15 amino acids long. Germline lookup yields CDR1 SGHRS and CDR2 YFSETQ. The chain's CDR3 is CASSYRDTLTGELFF. In DNA form, the CDR3 reads TGCGCCAGCAGCTACCGGGACACCCTCACCGGGGAGCTGTTTTTT. Complete variable domain (other parts from reference TRBV5-1 and TRBJ2-2): KAGVTQTPRYLIKTRGQQVTLSCSPISGHRSVSWYQQTPGQGLQFLFEYFSETQRNKGNFPGRFSGRQFSNSRSEMNVSTLELGDSALYLCASSYRDTLTGELFFGEGSRLTVL.